This T cell receptor beta chain was recorded in a study of shared clonotypes between healthy human individuals. About the study: Three plates were used per donor for CD4 naive, three for CD4 memory, two for CD8 naive and one for CD8 memory.

TCRdb's copy holds only in-frame clones and misses some; the assay was immunoSEQ multiplex PCR. This sample has over 1.4 million clones, with about 96% found just once. Trimming took 4 bases from V and 2 from J; bases not matched to a gene: 6. The CDR3 covers 15 residues. Per germline, CDR1 SGHDT and CDR2 YYEEEE. Study-level results: Shared clonotypes across all four donors exceeded non-shared ones in generation probability.

Healthy adults negative for HIV, lacking recent acute infections or vaccinations, served as donors. A CD45RA-negative memory subset and a CD45RA+ naive subset were separated from the CD4+ cells. Concerning this clone: Its antigen is currently unknown.

The chain employs TRBV5-6 and TRBJ1-3, with 7 nucleotides matching TRBD1. Material: naive CD4+ T cells sorted from blood. Indicated subset: CD45RA+ positively selected. This TCR was sampled from a man aged 25-45 years in good health. CDR3 protein: CASSRRGLTGNTIYF. CDR3 sequence (DNA): TGTGCCAGCAGCCGCAGGGGGTTAACTGGAAACACCATATATTTT.